This is a list of T cell receptor beta chains from one sample in a study of Ad26.COV2.S vaccination and SARS-CoV-2 variants. Profiled with immunoSEQ multiplex PCR; TCRdb holds only in-frame clones, not every one. The repertoire holds 350,000 to 450,000 clones, with around 87% as singletons. The sequencing used peripheral blood, collected in a trial of Ad26.COV2.S vaccine versus placebo. The source of these receptors is a person between 18 and 60 years old who received the Ad26.COV2.S COVID-19 vaccine or a placebo. CDR3s include the opening cysteine and the closing phenylalanine or tryptophan. Each record gives: D gene, CDR3 length, V gene, clone size, J gene, CDR3 DNA, CDR3 protein. D genes are given only for firm matches. Rows may omit the clone size; those that give it use once, few, many or a size class.

.	14	TRBV27	once	TRBJ1-5	TGTGCCAGCAGTCCATACGAGGGACATCAGCCCCAGCATTTT	CASSPYEGHQPQHF
TRBD1	16	TRBV3-1/TRBV3-2	.	TRBJ1-4	TGTGCCAGCAGCCAAAGCGACCGGACAGGAAATGAAAAACTGTTTTTT	CASSQSDRTGNEKLFF
TRBD2	15	TRBV5-4	.	TRBJ2-2	TGTGCCAGCAGCTGGGAGGGGTCGCCGACCGGGGAGCTGTTTTTT	CASSWEGSPTGELFF
.	13	TRBV6-5	.	TRBJ1-1	TGTGCCAGCCTCTATGGGGGGGCCCCTGAAGCTTTCTTT	CASLYGGAPEAFF
.	13	TRBV30	.	TRBJ1-1	TGTGCCGCCGTTTGGACACCGAACACTGAAGCTTTCTTT	CAAVWTPNTEAFF
.	13	TRBV4-1	.	TRBJ1-1	TGCGCCAGCAGCCAACAAGAGAACACTGAAGCTTTCTTT	CASSQQENTEAFF
TRBD1	16	TRBV5-4	.	TRBJ2-1	TGTGCCAGCAGCTTGGTGGGACAGGGATCGGGCAATGAGCAGTTCTTC	CASSLVGQGSGNEQFF
.	14	TRBV16	.	TRBJ2-7	TGTGCCAGCAGCCAATCGACGGGCCCCTACGAGCAGTACTTC	CASSQSTGPYEQYF
.	15	TRBV2	.	TRBJ1-2	TGTGCCAGCAGCGATCCCCCGAACCCGCTAAATGGCTACACCTTC	CASSDPPNPLNGYTF
.	16	TRBV7-2	.	TRBJ1-1	TGTGCCAGCAGCTTAGTGCGTGTAGGGCGAAGCACTGAAGCTTTCTTT	CASSLVRVGRSTEAFF
.	13	TRBV30	.	TRBJ1-2	TGTGCCGGTGAGGGACCAACTAACTATGGCTACACCTTC	CAGEGPTNYGYTF
.	16	TRBV27	.	TRBJ1-5	TGTGCCAGCAGTTTAGGCGGGACAATTAGCAATCAGCCCCAGCATTTT	CASSLGGTISNQPQHF
.	13	TRBV7-3	.	TRBJ2-3	TGTGCCAGCAGCTTAGGTGGCACAGATACGCAGTATTTT	CASSLGGTDTQYF
.	16	TRBV6-6	.	TRBJ2-3	TGTGCCAGCAGTTACTCTCGTCAAGATGACACAGATACGCAGTATTTT	CASSYSRQDDTDTQYF
.	15	TRBV27	.	TRBJ2-3	TGTGCCAGCAGTTTCACTTCCAGAAGCACAGATACGCAGTATTTT	CASSFTSRSTDTQYF
.	17	TRBV4-1	.	TRBJ2-2	TGCGCCAGCAGCCAAGAGGGAGGGGGGCTGGTCACCGGGGAGCTGTTTTTT	CASSQEGGGLVTGELFF
TRBD2	16	TRBV2	.	TRBJ2-5	TGTGCCAGCAGTGAAGAAATAGCGGGGACGAAAGAGACCCAGTACTTC	CASSEEIAGTKETQYF
.	14	TRBV4-2	.	TRBJ1-5	TGTGCCAGCAGCCCCGGGAGAGATGGGCAGCCCCAGCATTTT	CASSPGRDGQPQHF
.	14	TRBV7-2	.	TRBJ1-1	TGTGCCAGCAGCTTAGAACGGCTTAACACTGAAGCTTTCTTT	CASSLERLNTEAFF
.	15	TRBV4-2	few	TRBJ1-6	TGTGCCAGCAGCCAAGAAGGGGTACGGCTTTCACCCCTCCACTTT	CASSQEGVRLSPLHF
.	14	TRBV10-3	.	TRBJ2-7	TGTGCCATCAGTGAACTAGGGGGCTCCTACGAGCAGTACTTC	CAISELGGSYEQYF
.	12	TRBV5-6	.	TRBJ2-7	TGTGCCAGCAGCTTGTGGGTCTACGAGCAGTACTTC	CASSLWVYEQYF
.	16	TRBV30	.	TRBJ1-5	TGTGCCTGGAGTGTAGCCCGCGGCAGGGTGGATCAGCCCCAGCATTTT	CAWSVARGRVDQPQHF
TRBD1	14	TRBV29-1	.	TRBJ2-3	TGCAGCGTTGGGACAGGGGGCGCGTCAGATACGCAGTATTTT	CSVGTGGASDTQYF
.	15	TRBV2	.	TRBJ2-7	TGTGCCAGCAGTGAAGAGAATCTGTTCCCCTACGAGCAGTACTTC	CASSEENLFPYEQYF
TRBD2	14	TRBV4-3	.	TRBJ2-5	TGCGCCAGCAGCCACATAGCGGGGGAAGAGACCCAGTACTTC	CASSHIAGEETQYF
.	15	TRBV4-1	.	TRBJ1-4	TGCGCCAGCAGCCTCCACCCGGGAGAGGATGAAAAACTGTTTTTT	CASSLHPGEDEKLFF
.	13	TRBV29-1	.	TRBJ2-5	TGCAGCGTTGAAGATCGGGTCCAAGAGACCCAGTACTTC	CSVEDRVQETQYF
TRBD1	14	TRBV5-8	.	TRBJ2-4	TGTGCCAGCAGCCCTGGACAGGGGGCAAACATTCAGTACTTC	CASSPGQGANIQYF
.	15	TRBV5-1	.	TRBJ1-4	TGCGCCAGCAGCTGGGGGTCGGCAGAGAATGAAAAACTGTTTTTT	CASSWGSAENEKLFF
TRBD1	16	TRBV4-2	.	TRBJ2-7	TGTGCCAGCAGCCAAGAAGAACAGGGGGCGAGTTACGAGCAGTACTTC	CASSQEEQGASYEQYF
.	14	TRBV12-5	.	TRBJ2-7	TGTGCTAGTGGTTTGGAGCTAACGTCCTACGAGCAGTACTTC	CASGLELTSYEQYF
TRBD1	13	TRBV9	once	TRBJ2-7	TGTGCCAGCAGCGTAGGACAGGGTAGCGAGCAGTACTTC	CASSVGQGSEQYF
.	12	TRBV3-1/TRBV3-2	.	TRBJ1-2	TGTGCCAGCAGCCAGAGACAGTATGGCTACACCTTC	CASSQRQYGYTF
TRBD2	13	TRBV6-5	.	TRBJ2-3	TGTGCCAGCACCCCGCGGGGGAGAGATACGCAGTATTTT	CASTPRGRDTQYF
TRBD1	13	TRBV19	.	TRBJ1-1	TGTGCCAGTAGTACGCAGGGGGCCCGTGAAGCTTTCTTT	CASSTQGAREAFF
.	13	TRBV30	few	TRBJ1-1	TGTGCCTGGAGTGTACTTAGGAACACTGAAGCTTTCTTT	CAWSVLRNTEAFF
TRBD1	15	TRBV4-2	few	TRBJ1-4	TGTGCCAGCAGCCAAATAGGGACAGGGAATGAAAAACTGTTTTTT	CASSQIGTGNEKLFF
.	15	TRBV5-1	.	TRBJ1-2	TGCGCCAGCAGCTGGGGCACAGGGACGGTCTATGGCTACACCTTC	CASSWGTGTVYGYTF
TRBD2	17	TRBV10-3	.	TRBJ2-3	TGTGCCATCAGTGAGTCGGCTAGCGGGGGGGCGACAGATACGCAGTATTTT	CAISESASGGATDTQYF
.	13	TRBV7-7	.	TRBJ1-4	TGTGCTAGCAGCGAGGGCGAGAATGAAAAACTGTTTTTT	CASSEGENEKLFF
TRBD1	13	TRBV27	.	TRBJ1-4	TGTGCCAGCAGGGGGACAGCTAATGAAAAACTGTTTTTT	CASRGTANEKLFF
.	12	TRBV27	.	TRBJ2-1	TGTGCCAGCAGTCCTTCTAGCGTTGAGCAGTTCTTC	CASSPSSVEQFF
.	12	TRBV27	.	TRBJ2-7	TGTGCCAGCAACAGCGGTGCTTACGAGCAGTACTTC	CASNSGAYEQYF
.	15	TRBV5-1	.	TRBJ2-2	TGCGCCAGCAGCGGCGAGGCGGGCCTCACCGGGGAGCTGTTTTTT	CASSGEAGLTGELFF
TRBD2	16	TRBV6-2/TRBV6-3	once	TRBJ2-2	TGTGCCAGCAGTCGTAGCGGGGGGCTATACACCGGGGAGCTGTTTTTT	CASSRSGGLYTGELFF
.	12	TRBV5-5	.	TRBJ2-7	TGTGCCAGCAGCCTAGGGACCTACGAGCAGTACTTC	CASSLGTYEQYF
TRBD1	15	TRBV29-1	.	TRBJ1-1	TGCAGCGTTGCCCGGGACAGGGGGCTCAACACTGAAGCTTTCTTT	CSVARDRGLNTEAFF